The 29 T cell receptor beta chains below come from one sample, sequenced in a study of blood T cell repertoires in COVID-19. Method: immunoSEQ multiplex PCR; TCRdb's copy keeps in-frame clones and lacks some. The top ten clones hold roughly 2.5% of a sample with about 170,000 clones, 84% of them seen once. The sequenced sample was peripheral blood. The receptor set was obtained from an elderly woman with COVID-19, enrolled during active disease.

This clone occurred once. The gene calls are TRBV7-9 and TRBJ1-2; D unclear. Germline loops: CDR1 SEHNR, CDR2 FQNEAQ (reference sequence). CDR3 length: 15 residues. The V and J ends lost 2 bases and 3 bases respectively, with 13 bases between them. The CDR3 nucleotides are TGTGCCAGCAGCTTATGGACGGAGGAGGACTATGGCTACACCTTC. It codes for CASSLWTEEDYGYTF.

The chain has TRBV5-4 and TRBJ2-7; 8 bases map to TRBD2. The V segment lost 1 base and the J segment 4 bases; nucleotides outside the gene matches: 7. Germline CDR1 is SGHNT and CDR2 is YYREEE (reference sequence). This CDR3 spans 15 amino acids. DNA of the CDR3: TGTGCCAGCAGCTTGAAACGAGGCGGGGGGTACGAGCAGTACTTC. It translates to CASSLKRGGGYEQYF.

The gene calls are TRBV12-3 or TRBV12-4 and TRBJ1-5; D is ambiguous. The CDR3 is made up of 13 amino acids. Trimming took off 0 bases at V and 7 bases at J, with 7 bases between the two ends. The CDR3 region is CASSLALEQPQHF. The CDR3 nucleotides read TGTGCCAGCAGTTTAGCGCTAGAGCAGCCCCAGCATTTT.

This clone has only one observation. V is TRBV7-2 and J is TRBJ2-1; 13 nucleotides match TRBD2. Germline CDR1 SGHTA, CDR2 FQGNSA. CDR3 length: 14 amino acids. J was trimmed by 15 bases and V by 5 bases; bases with no gene match: 10. CDR3 DNA: TGTGCCAGCAGCCTTACACTAGCGGGGGGGCCAAGGTTCTTC. The encoded protein is CASSLTLAGGPRFF.

This clone was counted once. J is TRBJ1-1 and V is TRBV7-9; possibly TRBD1 for D (6 bases). The CDR3 loop spans 14 amino acids. The V end was cut by 3 bases, the J end by 2 bases, with 10 bases between. CDR1 is SEHNR, CDR2 FQNEAQ, per germline (reference sequence). The CDR3 nucleotides read TGTGCCAGCAGCTTTACAGGGTTCAACACTGAAGCTTTCTTT. Protein: CASSFTGFNTEAFF.

The CDR3 coding sequence is TGCGCCAGCAGCCAAGACCCCCAGGGTTACACTGAAGCTTTCTTT. Its translation is CASSQDPQGYTEAFF. The chain recombines TRBV4-1 with TRBJ1-1, with TRBD1 as a possible D gene (5 bases). The V end lost 0 bases, the J end lost 3 bases, and 11 bases lay between the germline ends. The CDR3 runs to 15 residues. Looked up from germline, CDR1 is MGHRA and CDR2 is YSYEKL.

The CDR3 DNA is TGTGCCAGTAGTACAGACAGGGGGCACTATGGCTACACCTTC. It encodes CASSTDRGHYGYTF. The V call is TRBV19, the J call TRBJ1-2, with TRBD1 matching over 10 bases. Trimming removed 4 bases from V and 3 bases from J; junction bases left unmatched: 2. Per germline, CDR1 LNHDA and CDR2 SQIVND (reference sequence). There are 14 residues in the CDR3.

The rearrangement uses TRBV11-1 and TRBJ2-6; D unclear. Trimming removed 2 bases from V and 0 bases from J, with 8 bases in between. The CDR3 spans 16 residues. Germline CDR1 and CDR2: SGHAT and FQDESV (reference sequence). This CDR3 reads CASSLLGTSGANVLTF. CDR3 bases: TGTGCCAGCAGCTTACTCGGTACCTCTGGGGCCAACGTCCTGACTTTC.

The rearrangement uses TRBV6-1 and TRBJ2-7, with 10 bases that match TRBD1. With V trimmed by 4 bases and J by 3 bases, 9 bases remained unmatched. There are 16 residues in the CDR3. The germline V gene encodes CDR1 MNHNS and CDR2 SASEGT. In DNA form, the CDR3 reads TGTGCCAGCAGTGGAGTCCCGGGACAGGGGTACTACGAGCAGTACTTC. It is translated as CASSGVPGQGYYEQYF.

The CDR3 DNA sequence: TGTGCCAGCAGTGAGAATCCTGCGACTAGTCGGGAGCAGTACTTC. Amino acid sequence: CASSENPATSREQYF. This chain joins TRBV6-1 and TRBJ2-7, with TRBD2 as a possible D gene (6 bases). V was clipped by 3 bases and J by 7 bases, with 19 bases between them. The CDR3 contains 15 residues. The germline CDR1 and CDR2 sequences are MNHNS and SASEGT.

The V and J genes are TRBV20-1 and TRBJ1-1; D unresolved. Germline V CDR1 and CDR2: DFQATT, SNEGSKA (reference sequence). Trimming shortened V by 6 bases and J by 5 bases, and 7 bases separated the two germline ends. The CDR3 has 10 amino acids. CDR3 sequence: CSAAGTEAFF. DNA of the CDR3: TGCAGTGCCGCGGGAACTGAAGCTTTCTTT.

The V and J genes are TRBV5-8 and TRBJ1-2; unclear D gene. V was cut by 0 bases and J by 7 bases, with 10 bases left in between. Germline loops: CDR1 SGHTS, CDR2 YDEGEE. CDR3 length: 13 residues. CDR3 coding DNA: TGTGCCAGCAGCTTGGTTGGGGAGGCTGGCTACACCTTC. Encoded protein: CASSLVGEAGYTF.

This rearrangement joins TRBV5-1 to TRBJ1-1; 7 positions match TRBD1. V shed 0 bases, J shed 8 bases, and the junction held 7 bases outside the gene matches. CDR1 SGHRS and CDR2 YFSETQ come from the germline V gene. There are 14 residues in the CDR3. CDR3 nucleotide sequence: TGCGCCAGCAGCTTGGGGGTGAGGGGACAGGAAGCTTTCTTT. Its translation is CASSLGVRGQEAFF.

The chain links TRBV7-8 to TRBJ1-2, with D maybe TRBD1 (6 bases). Germline values: CDR1 SGHVS, CDR2 FQNEAQ. This CDR3 is built from 15 residues. The V and J ends lost 2 bases and 3 bases respectively, with 13 bases between them. For the CDR3, the DNA is TGTGCCAGCAGCTTAAAAGGGGGTCGCGACTATGGCTACACCTTC. Protein: CASSLKGGRDYGYTF.

V is TRBV10-3 and J is TRBJ1-1; 7 positions match TRBD1. Germline trimming cut 3 bases from V and 5 bases from J; bases unmatched to any gene: 9. The CDR3 contains 15 residues. Germline V gives CDR1 ENHRY, CDR2 SYGVKD. The CDR3 DNA follows: TGTGCCATCAGTGACCCAGACAGGGTTCGGACTGAAGCTTTCTTT. It translates to CAISDPDRVRTEAFF.

The V call is TRBV19, the J call TRBJ2-7, with TRBD1 as a possible D gene (5 bases). The CDR3 sequence is 15 residues long. V dropped 4 bases and J dropped 12 bases, with 25 bases sitting between them. Germline lookup yields CDR1 LNHDA and CDR2 SQIVND (reference sequence). This CDR3 reads CASSNTPGHLTSLYF. Here the CDR3 DNA reads TGTGCCAGTAGTAACACCCCAGGACACCTTACCTCCCTGTACTTC.

The V gene is TRBV5-4, the J gene TRBJ1-1, with 8 bases aligning to TRBD1. Germline trimming cut 5 bases from V and 3 bases from J; bases unmatched to any gene: 9. The CDR3 totals 15 residues. Germline values: CDR1 SGHNT, CDR2 YYREEE (reference sequence). As DNA, the CDR3 is TGTGCCAGCAGATTAGACAGGGGAGGGTACACTGAAGCTTTCTTT. It codes for CASRLDRGGYTEAFF.

This clone was picked up one time. V usage is TRBV24-1 and J usage is TRBJ2-3; D remains unclear. V lost 0 bases and J 2 bases, leaving 11 bases between the germline ends. The CDR3 extends over 16 amino acids. From germline, CDR1 is KGHDR and CDR2 SFDVKD. The CDR3 here is CATSDLGDPITDTQYF. As DNA, the CDR3 is TGTGCCACCAGTGATTTGGGAGACCCGATCACAGATACGCAGTATTTT.

The chain links TRBV9 to TRBJ2-7, with 9 bases matching TRBD2. Germline lookup yields CDR1 SGDLS and CDR2 YYNGEE. The junction had 9 bases not matched to a gene; V was cut back by 0 bases and J by 5 bases. CDR3 length: 16 amino acids. The DNA for the CDR3 is TGTGCCAGCAGCGTAGATTGGCGGGGGGGATCCAACGAGCAGTACTTC. The encoded protein is CASSVDWRGGSNEQYF.

Concerning this clone: This specimen includes other DNA sequences encoding the same CDR3. V and J are TRBV18 and TRBJ1-4; 9 bases are a match to TRBD1. With 6 bases clipped from V and 5 bases from J, the junction kept 4 bases outside the gene matches. Germline assignment: CDR1 KGHSH and CDR2 LQKENI. There are 14 residues in the CDR3. CDR3 region: CASSPGTGNEKLFF. The CDR3, as DNA: TGTGCCAGCTCCCCCGGGACAGGGAATGAAAAACTGTTTTTT.

The chain combines TRBV2 with TRBJ1-5; no clear D. Germline V gives CDR1 SNHLY, CDR2 FYNNEI. This CDR3 has 15 residues. Trimming shortened V by 2 bases and J by 4 bases, and 12 bases separated the two germline ends. CDR3 amino acids: CASSEWALANQPQHF. For the CDR3, the DNA is TGTGCCAGCAGTGAATGGGCTCTGGCGAATCAGCCCCAGCATTTT.

The chain carries TRBV2 and TRBJ2-5; unclear D gene. Deletions cut 4 bases from V and 2 bases from J, with 5 bases between. The length of the CDR3 is 12 residues. Germline loops: CDR1 SNHLY, CDR2 FYNNEI. This CDR3 reads CASSAYQETQYF. Written as DNA, the CDR3 is TGTGCCAGCAGTGCGTATCAAGAGACCCAGTACTTC.

The rearrangement joins TRBV7-9 to TRBJ2-3, with a weak D call TRBD1 (6 bases). Trimming took 8 bases from V and 4 from J, leaving 16 bases between them. Germline CDR1 and CDR2: SEHNR and FQNEAQ (reference sequence). The CDR3 has 14 amino acids. The chain's CDR3 is CASQPGTSADTQYF. The CDR3 DNA reads as TGTGCCAGCCAGCCCGGGACAAGCGCAGATACGCAGTATTTT.

This clone was detected only once. V and J are TRBV2 and TRBJ2-2; maybe TRBD1 (5 bases). The germline gives CDR1 SNHLY, CDR2 FYNNEI. The CDR3 runs 14 residues. V lost 8 bases and J lost 4, with 14 bases in between. The CDR3 protein is CASAWPGLTGELFF. In nucleotides, the CDR3 is TGTGCCAGCGCCTGGCCAGGGCTCACCGGGGAGCTGTTTTTT.

The chain recombines TRBV7-2 with TRBJ2-7, with TRBD2 identical over 9 bases. CDR1 SGHTA and CDR2 FQGNSA come from the germline V gene. This CDR3 contains 16 residues. V shed 4 bases, J shed 4 bases, and the junction held 11 bases outside the gene matches. This chain's CDR3 is CASSSAGTSRFYEQYF. CDR3 coding DNA: TGTGCCAGCAGCTCGGCCGGGACTAGCCGTTTTTACGAGCAGTACTTC.

V gene TRBV11-2 combines with J gene TRBJ2-7; 14 bases match TRBD2. CDR1 is SGHAT and CDR2 is FQNNGV in the germline V gene. The junction had 7 bases not matched to a gene; V was cut back by 5 bases and J by 7 bases. The CDR3 spans 15 residues. The CDR3 nucleotides read TGTGCCAGCAGCGACAGACTAGCGGGGGGGAGTGAGCAGTACTTC. This translates into CASSDRLAGGSEQYF.

V and J are TRBV5-1 and TRBJ1-2; no firm D call. Germline V gene data show CDR1 as SGHRS and CDR2 as YFSETQ. CDR3 length equals 12 residues. Trimming removed 2 bases at V and 5 bases at J, with 7 bases between. The CDR3 protein is CASSLPGYGYTF. CDR3 DNA: TGCGCCAGCAGCTTACCGGGGTATGGCTACACCTTC.

The V and J genes are TRBV11-2 and TRBJ2-1; D is perhaps TRBD2 (5 bases). The CDR3 totals 14 residues. Trimming shortened V by 3 bases and J by 8 bases, and 14 bases separated the two germline ends. CDR1 is SGHAT, CDR2 FQNNGV, per germline. DNA of the CDR3: TGTGCCAGCAGCTTTGGAGGACGCCCGGATGAGCAGTTCTTC. It specifies CASSFGGRPDEQFF.

This clone was recorded a few times. The V gene is TRBV7-3, the J gene TRBJ1-1; D may be TRBD1 (6 bases). Trimming removed 4 bases from V and 1 base from J, with 10 bases in between. This CDR3 is built from 14 residues. CDR1 is SGHTA and CDR2 is FQGTGA in the germline V gene. The DNA for the CDR3 is TGTGCCAGCAGCTCGACAGGTGGGAACACTGAAGCTTTCTTT. This translates into CASSSTGGNTEAFF.